This note documents a single T cell receptor beta chain sequence. This sample is part of a study of cytomegalovirus exposure and HLA in healthy donors. Primers included in the PCR were 60 Vbeta and 13 Jbeta primers. Produced via immunoSEQ multiplex PCR; TCRdb's table is partial and in-frame only. Altogether about 160,000 clones are present, approximately 81% being singletons, with the ten largest covering approximately 2%. V was clipped by 4 bases and J by 3 bases, with 10 bases between them. Germline CDR1 SSHAT, CDR2 FNYEAQ (reference sequence). The CDR3 runs 13 residues. The rearrangement uses TRBV7-7 and TRBJ2-7; D uncertain. The receptor comes from a man aged 18 to 30 in good health and CMV-seropositive. The sequenced sample was PBMCs. The CDR3, as DNA: TGTGCCAGCAGCTCTTCCCCGGGCTACGAGCAGTACTTC. Translated, it gives CASSSSPGYEQYF. The whole variable domain, remainder taken from reference TRBV7-7 and TRBJ2-7, is GAGVSQSPRYKVTKRGQDVTLRCDPISSHATLYWYQQALGQGPEFLTYFNYEAQPDKSGLPSDRFSAERPEGSISTLTIQRTEQRDSAMYRCASSSSPGYEQYFGPGTRLTVT.